This TCR beta chain was recovered during a study of identical twins. Unique molecular identifiers were present on cDNA, and template switching added a universal primer site. TCRdb reprocessed the 5' RACE reads with MiXCR, giving one entry per CDR3 protein. The table includes approximately 550,000 distinct CDR3 sequences, about 20% detected once. The germline V gene has CDR1 SGHAT and CDR2 FQNNGV. The CDR3 is 21 residues long. The junction had 14 bases not matched to a gene; V was cut back by 2 bases and J by 2 bases. These data also formed part of another study, on yellow fever vaccine responses in identical twins.

This sequence originates from a woman under 30 in good health. Sequenced: CD4+ T cells sorted from blood. The J gene is TRBJ2-3, the V gene TRBV11-2; 15 nucleotides align to TRBD2. CDR3 in amino acids: CASSLFPTNGLAGGITDTQYF. In DNA form, the CDR3 reads TGTGCCAGCAGCTTATTCCCCACCAACGGACTAGCGGGAGGGATCACAGATACGCAGTATTTT.